This TCR beta chain was sequenced for a study of cytomegalovirus exposure and HLA in healthy donors. The PCR contained 60 Vbeta and 13 Jbeta primers. TCRdb keeps only in-frame clones here, not all; method: immunoSEQ multiplex PCR. The data hold roughly 71,000 clones, with around two thirds observed a single time. CDR3 length: 14 amino acids. V was trimmed by 10 bases and J by 2 bases, leaving 16 bases between them. Germline V gene sequence: CDR1 MNHNS, CDR2 SASEGT. The TCR was taken from a human donor in good health. The V gene is TRBV6-1, the J gene TRBJ2-3; no definite D call. The sequenced sample was PBMCs. The CDR3 nucleotides are TGTGCCATCATTAGCCGAAGTAACACAGATACGCAGTATTTT. Protein: CAIISRSNTDTQYF.